This TCR beta chain was sequenced in a study of blood T cells in healthy people across ages. The study, taken as a whole, reports: Older age coincided with a roughly linear decline in TCR beta diversity per million T cells.

V was clipped by 7 bases and J by 3 bases; unmatched bases: 10. From germline, CDR1 is MNHEY and CDR2 SMNVEV (reference sequence). The CDR3 is made up of 16 amino acids. Donors were systemically healthy Caucasian individuals from Russia aged roughly 6 to 100 years. Drawing of peripheral blood yielded 8.5 to 10 milliliters from each donor. This clonotype was picked up a small number of times. Its target is not known. A sample-barcoded 5' primer and a J-beta primer mix were used in a second PCR of about 6 to 12 cycles. TCRdb reprocessed the 5' RACE reads via MiXCR and lists one record per CDR3 protein. The sample holds about 720,000 distinct CDR3 sequences, 22% seen once.

V gene TRBV27 combines with J gene TRBJ2-3; TRBD2 aligns across 10 bases. The clonotype comes from an older man in good health. Sample: blood. CDR3 DNA: TGTGCCAGCACGGGGACTAGCGTTAGGAGAACAGATACGCAGTATTTT. Its protein is CASTGTSVRRTDTQYF.